This TCR beta chain was sequenced during a study of molecular identifiers for immune sequencing clone quantification. Sorting recovered naive CD8 T cells on a CD8+CD4-CCR7+CD45RA+ profile. From germline, CDR1 is SGHTA and CDR2 FQGNSA. The CDR3 contains 14 residues. With 4 bases removed from V and 1 base from J, the gap between germline ends came to 10 bases. TCRdb called the PCR reads again in MiXCR, with one record for every CDR3 protein. The sample holds about 510,000 distinct CDR3 sequences, about a fifth seen once. This clonotype was detected ten times or more. Material: naive CD8+ T cells from blood, with Jurkat cell RNA spiked in. Noted subset: FACS-sorted CD8+CD4-CCR7+CD45RA+ naive T cells. The sequence derives from a human donor in good health. Some libraries in this study had Jurkat cell RNA spiked in. The chain recombines TRBV7-2 with TRBJ1-1, with D perhaps matching TRBD1 (6 bases). In DNA form, the CDR3 reads TGTGCCAGCAGCTCCCCGACAGGGAACACTGAAGCTTTCTTT. Protein product: CASSSPTGNTEAFF.